Listed below are T cell receptor beta chains from one sample, sequenced in a study of blood T cell repertoires in COVID-19. Method: immunoSEQ multiplex PCR; TCRdb's copy keeps in-frame clones and lacks some. The sample consists of approximately 290,000 clones, about four fifths of them appearing once. The specimen sequenced was peripheral blood. Every receptor here comes from a person between 65 and 80 years old with COVID-19, enrolled during active disease. The CDR3 runs from the conserved cysteine through the conserved F or W. Fields, in order: D gene, clone size, V gene, J gene, CDR3 DNA, CDR3 protein. A D gene is named only where the DNA matches it firmly. A row's size may be missing; if present it is once, few, many or a size class.

-,-,TRBV6-5,TRBJ1-6,TGTGCCAGCAGTTTTCGGGGGGCCGGTTCACCCCTCCACTTT,CASSFRGAGSPLHF
-,-,TRBV7-2,TRBJ2-2,TGTGCCAGCAGTCAGGGTGCGAACACCGGGGAGCTGTTTTTT,CASSQGANTGELFF
-,-,TRBV7-8,TRBJ2-1,TGTGCCAGCAGCGAGAGGAGGGGACTGAGCAATCCTGAGCAGTTCTTC,CASSERRGLSNPEQFF
TRBD1,-,TRBV9,TRBJ1-6,TGTGCCAGCAGTGGAAGACAGGGGGCGAATTCACCCCTCCACTTT,CASSGRQGANSPLHF
-,-,TRBV9,TRBJ1-3,TGTGCCAGCAGCCACAGACAGGATCACTCTGGAAACACCATATATTTT,CASSHRQDHSGNTIYF
-,-,TRBV6-6,TRBJ2-7,TGTGCCACCGGTCGCGGACAGTTCTACGAGCAGTACTTC,CATGRGQFYEQYF
TRBD1,-,TRBV5-1,TRBJ2-7,TGCGCCAGCAGAGCAGACAGGGGGCTAACCTACGAGCAGTACTTC,CASRADRGLTYEQYF
TRBD2,-,TRBV28,TRBJ2-5,TGTGCCAGCAGTGGGTGGAATCTAGCGGGAGGGGGAGAGACCCAGTACTTC,CASSGWNLAGGGETQYF
-,once,TRBV10-3,TRBJ1-5,TGTGCCATCAGTCCCGGGATAGTGCAGCCCCAGCATTTT,CAISPGIVQPQHF
-,-,TRBV10-3,TRBJ2-1,TGTGCCATCAGCCCCAAGGAGGCCCGGGAGCAGTTCTTC,CAISPKEAREQFF
-,-,TRBV6-1,TRBJ2-7,TGTGCCAGCAGTGAGGGCGATCTTTACGAGCAGTACTTC,CASSEGDLYEQYF